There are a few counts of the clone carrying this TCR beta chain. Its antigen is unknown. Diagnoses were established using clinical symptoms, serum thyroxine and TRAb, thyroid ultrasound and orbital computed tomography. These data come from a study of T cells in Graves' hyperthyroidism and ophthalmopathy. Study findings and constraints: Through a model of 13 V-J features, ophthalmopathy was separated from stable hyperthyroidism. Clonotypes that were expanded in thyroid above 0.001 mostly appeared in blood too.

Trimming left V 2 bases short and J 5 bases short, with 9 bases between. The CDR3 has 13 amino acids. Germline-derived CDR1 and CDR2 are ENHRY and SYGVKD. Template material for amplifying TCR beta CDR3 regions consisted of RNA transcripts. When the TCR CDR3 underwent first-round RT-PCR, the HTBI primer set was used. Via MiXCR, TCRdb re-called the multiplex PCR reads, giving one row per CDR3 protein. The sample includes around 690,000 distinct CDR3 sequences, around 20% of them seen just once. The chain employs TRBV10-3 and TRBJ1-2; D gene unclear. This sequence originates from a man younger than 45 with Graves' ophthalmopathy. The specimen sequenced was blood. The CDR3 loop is CAISEADSYGYTF. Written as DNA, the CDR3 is TGTGCCATCAGTGAGGCAGATTCTTATGGCTACACCTTC.